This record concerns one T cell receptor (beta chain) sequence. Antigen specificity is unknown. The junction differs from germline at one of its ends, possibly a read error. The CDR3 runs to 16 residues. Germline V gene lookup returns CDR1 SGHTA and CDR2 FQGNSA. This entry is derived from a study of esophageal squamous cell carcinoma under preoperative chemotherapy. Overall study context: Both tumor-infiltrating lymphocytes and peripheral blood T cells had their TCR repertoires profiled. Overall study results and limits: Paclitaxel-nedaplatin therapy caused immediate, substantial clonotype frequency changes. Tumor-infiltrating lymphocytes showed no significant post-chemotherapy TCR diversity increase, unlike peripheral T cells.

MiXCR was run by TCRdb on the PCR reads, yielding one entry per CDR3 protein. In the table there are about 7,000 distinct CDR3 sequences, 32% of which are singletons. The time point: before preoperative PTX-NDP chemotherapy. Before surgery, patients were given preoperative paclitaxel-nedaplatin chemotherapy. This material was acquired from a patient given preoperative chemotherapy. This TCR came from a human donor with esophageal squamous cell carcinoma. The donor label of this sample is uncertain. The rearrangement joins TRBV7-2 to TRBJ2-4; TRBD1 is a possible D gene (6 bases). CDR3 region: CASSRGQRGNGDIEYF. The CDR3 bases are TGTGCCAGCAGCCGAGGGCAGAGGGGGAATGGAGACATTGAGTACTTC.